These 5 T cell receptor beta chains were sequenced from one sample in a study of blood T cell repertoires in COVID-19. Generated by immunoSEQ multiplex PCR, the TCRdb table keeps only in-frame clones and is missing some. This sample carries about 490,000 clones, 80% to 90% of them seen once, and the ten largest clones take approximately 2.9%. The sequenced sample was peripheral blood. The receptor set was obtained from a human donor in a cohort sampled during active COVID-19.

The chain recombines TRBV29-1 with TRBJ1-1, with 12 bases lining up with TRBD1. The CDR3 is made up of 13 amino acids. Germline V gene lookup returns CDR1 SQVTM and CDR2 ANQGSEA. With 4 bases clipped from V and 9 bases from J, the junction kept 6 bases outside the gene matches. In DNA, the CDR3 is TGCAGCGTTGCCGGGACAGGGGGCAAGAAAGCTTTCTTT. Translation gives CSVAGTGGKKAFF.

The gene calls are TRBV18 and TRBJ2-7; D is uncertain. The germline gives CDR1 KGHSH, CDR2 LQKENI. There are 16 residues in the CDR3. The ends were cut back, 2 bases at V and 2 bases at J, with 16 bases in the middle. The CDR3 loop is CASSPSSAGSTYEQYF. CDR3 in DNA: TGTGCCAGCTCACCAAGTTCAGCAGGATCCACCTACGAGCAGTACTTC.

The chain combines TRBV10-3 with TRBJ2-3; 10 bases match TRBD2. J gave up 3 bases and V 2 bases, and 5 bases lay outside the gene matches. This CDR3 spans 16 amino acids. The germline CDR1 and CDR2 sequences are ENHRY and SYGVKD. The CDR3 DNA follows: TGTGCCATCAGTGAGATTAGCGGGAGGCAGACAGATACGCAGTATTTT. Amino acids: CAISEISGRQTDTQYF.

This clone was seen just once. This rearrangement joins TRBV19 to TRBJ1-5; D gene uncertain. V gave up 7 bases and J gave up 0 bases, with 16 bases separating them. CDR1 and CDR2 from the germline V gene are LNHDA and SQIVND (reference sequence). This CDR3 has 16 residues. CDR3 sequence: CASTSLSAHSNQPQHF. The CDR3 DNA reads as TGTGCCAGTACCTCACTTAGCGCACATAGCAATCAGCCCCAGCATTTT.

This clone was recorded a few times. The chain recombines TRBV7-3 with TRBJ1-2; no definite D call. CDR1 and CDR2 from the germline V gene are SGHTA and FQGTGA. The CDR3 has 13 amino acids. The ends were cut back, 3 bases at V and 2 bases at J, with 7 bases in the middle. The DNA for the CDR3 is TGTGCCAGCAGCTTTTCAGGAAACTATGGCTACACCTTC. Translating it yields CASSFSGNYGYTF. The full variable domain, with the rest looked up from reference TRBV7-3 and TRBJ1-2, is GAGVSQTPSNKVTEKGKYVELRCDPISGHTALYWYRQSLGQGPEFLIYFQGTGAADDSGLPNDRFFAVRPEGSVSTLKIQRTERGDSAVYLCASSFSGNYGYTFGSGTRLTVV.